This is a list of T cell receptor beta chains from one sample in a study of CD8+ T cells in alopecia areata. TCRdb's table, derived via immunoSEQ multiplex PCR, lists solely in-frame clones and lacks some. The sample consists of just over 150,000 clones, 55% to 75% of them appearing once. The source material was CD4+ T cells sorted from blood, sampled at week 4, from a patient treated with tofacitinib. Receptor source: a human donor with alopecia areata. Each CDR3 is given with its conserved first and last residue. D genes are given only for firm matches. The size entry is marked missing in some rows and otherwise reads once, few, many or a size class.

CDR3aa: CASSRTSDSEQFF
CDR3nt: TGCGCCAGCAGCCGAACATCAGATAGTGAGCAGTTCTTC
len: 13
abundance: -
j_gene: TRBJ2-1
d_gene: -
v_gene: TRBV4-3

CDR3aa: CAISDRTTSTDTQYF
CDR3nt: TGTGCCATCAGTGACAGGACGACTAGCACAGATACGCAGTATTTT
len: 15
abundance: -
j_gene: TRBJ2-3
d_gene: -
v_gene: TRBV10-3

CDR3aa: CSVVLSGRSETQYF
CDR3nt: TGCAGCGTTGTCCTCTCCGGGAGGTCCGAGACCCAGTACTTC
len: 14
abundance: -
j_gene: TRBJ2-5
d_gene: TRBD2
v_gene: TRBV29-1

CDR3aa: CASSSGVPGSPLHF
CDR3nt: TGTGCCAGCAGTTCTGGCGTCCCAGGTTCACCCCTCCACTTT
len: 14
abundance: -
j_gene: TRBJ1-6
d_gene: -
v_gene: TRBV7-2

CDR3aa: CSVIGQGGGETQYF
CDR3nt: TGCAGCGTCATCGGACAGGGAGGGGGAGAGACCCAGTACTTC
len: 14
abundance: -
j_gene: TRBJ2-5
d_gene: -
v_gene: TRBV29-1

CDR3aa: CSVLAETHTQYF
CDR3nt: TGCAGCGTTCTAGCGGAGACCCATACGCAGTATTTT
len: 12
abundance: few
j_gene: TRBJ2-3
d_gene: TRBD2
v_gene: TRBV29-1

CDR3aa: CASRPGQGYEQYF
CDR3nt: TGTGCCAGCAGACCGGGACAGGGCTACGAGCAGTACTTC
len: 13
abundance: -
j_gene: TRBJ2-7
d_gene: TRBD1
v_gene: TRBV6-5

CDR3aa: CASSQEAINSPLHF
CDR3nt: TGTGCCAGCAGCCAAGAGGCGATAAATTCACCCCTCCACTTT
len: 14
abundance: -
j_gene: TRBJ1-6
d_gene: -
v_gene: TRBV4-2

CDR3aa: CSVAGTGGYEQYF
CDR3nt: TGCAGCGTTGCGGGGACAGGGGGCTACGAGCAGTACTTC
len: 13
abundance: -
j_gene: TRBJ2-7
d_gene: TRBD1
v_gene: TRBV29-1

CDR3aa: CAWSVRDISGYTF
CDR3nt: TGTGCCTGGAGTGTACGTGACATATCTGGCTACACCTTC
len: 13
abundance: -
j_gene: TRBJ1-2
d_gene: -
v_gene: TRBV30

CDR3aa: CASSFTGPYEQYF
CDR3nt: TGTGCCAGCAGCTTCACTGGGCCCTACGAGCAGTACTTC
len: 13
abundance: -
j_gene: TRBJ2-7
d_gene: -
v_gene: TRBV7-6

CDR3aa: CASSPLGPRMNTEAFF
CDR3nt: TGTGCCAGCAGTCCCCTAGGGCCGAGAATGAACACTGAAGCTTTCTTT
len: 16
abundance: -
j_gene: TRBJ1-1
d_gene: -
v_gene: TRBV6-6

CDR3aa: CSAKRPDEAFF
CDR3nt: TGCAGTGCTAAGCGGCCGGATGAAGCTTTCTTT
len: 11
abundance: once
j_gene: TRBJ1-1
d_gene: -
v_gene: TRBV20-1

CDR3aa: CAWSVPLRREETQYF
CDR3nt: TGTGCCTGGAGTGTACCCTTGAGGCGGGAAGAGACCCAGTACTTC
len: 15
abundance: -
j_gene: TRBJ2-5
d_gene: -
v_gene: TRBV30

CDR3aa: CSVDLVFAERGPTDTQYF
CDR3nt: TGCAGCGTAGACTTGGTTTTCGCTGAGCGGGGGCCCACAGATACGCAGTATTTT
len: 18
abundance: few
j_gene: TRBJ2-3
d_gene: TRBD2
v_gene: TRBV29-1

CDR3aa: CASSWGQGRVQPQHF
CDR3nt: TGTGCCAGCAGCTGGGGACAGGGAAGAGTTCAGCCCCAGCATTTT
len: 15
abundance: -
j_gene: TRBJ1-5
d_gene: TRBD1
v_gene: TRBV7-8